The 32 T cell receptor beta chains below were found in one sample sequenced in a study of prognosis after radiotherapy for stage I lung cancer. The authors amplified TCR beta CDR3 from genomic DNA using two-round multiplex PCR. Initially, in first-round PCR, primers specific to each TRBV and TRBJ gene were used. TCRdb ran MiXCR on the multiplex PCR reads and lists one entry per CDR3 protein. The table records 15,000 to 20,000 distinct CDR3 sequences, around 40% of them present only once. The sample consisted of PBMCs, taken before or after stereotactic body radiation therapy (not recorded which). The receptors stem from a donor aged 50 or older with non-small cell lung cancer.

This clonotype showed up many times. This chain links TRBV6-1 with TRBJ1-5, with 7 bases that match TRBD1. This CDR3 contains 16 residues. The ends lost 5 bases at V and 4 bases at J; junction bases unmatched: 11. Germline CDR1 and CDR2: MNHNS and SASEGT. CDR3 nucleotides: TGTGCCAGCAGTAGACTACAGGGGTCGGGAAATCAGCCCCAGCATTTT. Translated, it gives CASSRLQGSGNQPQHF.

This clonotype was seen many times. The chain combines TRBV5-1 with TRBJ2-7, with 8 bases aligning to TRBD1. This CDR3 region has 14 residues. Unmatched junction bases numbered 7, after V lost 3 bases and J lost 5 bases. In germline, CDR1 is SGHRS, CDR2 YFSETQ. The CDR3 region has the DNA TGCGCCAGCAGCTCTCAGGGGGCGAGCAACGAGCAGTACTTC. This encodes CASSSQGASNEQYF.

Comment on this clonotype: Given a much more abundant clone one base away, this may be a read error. The chain combines TRBV9 with TRBJ2-5, with D possibly matching TRBD2 (6 bases). Germline V gene sequence: CDR1 SGDLS, CDR2 YYNGEE. The CDR3 runs 15 residues. Trimming left V 4 bases short and J 4 bases short, with 17 bases between. The CDR3 DNA reads TGTGCCAGCAGCCTGGGGACTCGGGCTGCAGAGACCCAGTACTTC. Its protein is CASSLGTRAAETQYF.

The table lists this clonotype with many counts. The chain carries TRBV4-2 and TRBJ2-7, with D perhaps TRBD2 (6 bases). The CDR3 is made up of 16 amino acids. Germline V gene data show CDR1 as LGHNA and CDR2 as YNFKEQ. The germline V and J ends were trimmed by 1 base and 3 bases, with 16 bases remaining between them. The CDR3 DNA reads as TGTGCCAGCAGCCAAGCTCACCCTCTAGCGAGCTACGAGCAGTACTTC. Protein sequence: CASSQAHPLASYEQYF.

This clonotype is classed as medium-sized. This sequence joins TRBV6-1 and TRBJ2-7; D is tentatively TRBD1 or TRBD2 (5 bases each). Per the germline V gene, CDR1 is MNHNS and CDR2 is SASEGT. Trimming pared 5 bases from V and 4 bases from J, leaving 12 bases between. The CDR3 has 13 amino acids. CDR3 in amino acids: CASSRDRVYEQYF. CDR3 nucleotides: TGTGCCAGCAGTCGGGACCGCGTTTACGAGCAGTACTTC.

V gene TRBV5-1 combines with J gene TRBJ2-1; TRBD2 matches at 10 bases. Germline values: CDR1 SGHRS, CDR2 YFSETQ. V shed 2 bases and J 6 bases; nucleotides not matched to a gene: 5. This CDR3 is 15 amino acids long. The CDR3 DNA reads as TGCGCCAGCAGCTTCCTAGCGGGAGCCGGCAATGAGCAGTTCTTC. Its translation: CASSFLAGAGNEQFF.

This clonotype was seen more than once but under ten times. A clone one base away is much larger, so this may be a read error. J is TRBJ2-7 and V is TRBV19; no definite D call. The CDR3 has 13 residues. In germline, CDR1 is LNHDA, CDR2 SQIVND (reference sequence). V was cut by 3 bases and J by 2 bases, with 8 bases left in between. The CDR3 region is CASSMQATYEQYF. CDR3 nucleotides: TGTGCCAGTAGTATGCAGGCGACCTACGAGCAGTACTTC.

This clonotype showed up many times. CDR3 DNA sequence: TGCAGTGCTCCGTCTCCCCAGGGCTATGGCTACACCTTC. Amino acid sequence: CSAPSPQGYGYTF. V is TRBV20-1 and J is TRBJ1-2, with D maybe TRBD1 (5 bases). With 5 bases removed from V and 4 bases from J, the gap between germline ends came to 14 bases. Germline loops: CDR1 DFQATT, CDR2 SNEGSKA (reference sequence). CDR3 size: 13 residues.

By proportion, this clonotype is medium-sized. The V and J genes are TRBV9 and TRBJ2-7; a weak D match, TRBD1 (7 bases). The V end lost 3 bases, the J end lost 4 bases, and 20 bases lay between the germline ends. The CDR3 is 16 residues long. In germline, CDR1 is SGDLS, CDR2 YYNGEE. The CDR3 DNA is TGTGCCAGCAGCGCCGCAGGGGGGTCGAGGCCGTACGAGCAGTACTTC. It encodes CASSAAGGSRPYEQYF.

This clonotype was counted ten times or more. The rearrangement links TRBV29-1 to TRBJ1-5; D remains ambiguous. The CDR3 has 16 amino acids. Germline CDR1 SQVTM, CDR2 ANQGSEA. V lost 7 bases to trimming and J lost 2 bases, with 21 bases between them. CDR3 in amino acids: CSATIGGVGGNQPQHF. CDR3 sequence (DNA): TGCAGCGCGACTATAGGCGGGGTTGGCGGCAATCAGCCCCAGCATTTT.

This clonotype was seen at least ten times. This sequence joins TRBV27 and TRBJ2-7; D gene ambiguous. Germline CDR1 and CDR2: MNHEY and SMNVEV (reference sequence). The CDR3 is 13 amino acids. Trimming pared 5 bases from V and 0 bases from J, leaving 8 bases between. The CDR3 region is CASSPPNSYEQYF. CDR3 sequence (DNA): TGTGCCAGCAGTCCTCCCAACTCCTACGAGCAGTACTTC.

Many counts were recorded for this clonotype. This chain joins TRBV29-1 and TRBJ1-2; D gene uncertain. With 6 bases removed from V and 8 bases from J, the gap between germline ends came to 7 bases. Germline loops: CDR1 SQVTM, CDR2 ANQGSEA. This CDR3 comprises 9 residues. DNA for the CDR3: TGCAGCGTCTCTTCCGGCTACACCTTC. It encodes CSVSSGYTF.

This chain connects TRBV6-5 to TRBJ2-1; 9 bases match TRBD2. Germline trimming cut 0 bases from V and 14 bases from J; bases unmatched to any gene: 17. Germline V gene sequence: CDR1 MNHEY, CDR2 SVGAGI. The CDR3 totals 17 residues. This CDR3 is CASSYSGLAGLYNKKFF. The CDR3 region has the DNA TGTGCCAGCAGTTACTCGGGGCTAGCGGGACTGTACAATAAGAAGTTCTTC.

The V and J genes are TRBV6-1 and TRBJ1-2; possibly TRBD1 for D (6 bases). Per the germline V gene, CDR1 is MNHNS and CDR2 is SASEGT. The CDR3 covers 13 residues. Trimming left V 3 bases short and J 8 bases short, with 13 bases between. The CDR3: CASSDTGSWGYTF. CDR3 coding DNA: TGTGCCAGCAGTGACACAGGGTCTTGGGGCTACACCTTC.

V is TRBV12-3 or TRBV12-4 and J is TRBJ1-4; D is undetermined. The CDR3 loop spans 16 amino acids. V dropped 2 bases and J dropped 7 bases, with 17 bases sitting between them. The CDR3 here is CASSLRPGEIGEKLFF. The CDR3 DNA reads TGTGCCAGCAGTTTACGACCCGGGGAGATTGGTGAAAAACTGTTTTTT.

With respect to this clonotype: A far larger clone is only one base removed, so a read error is likely. The gene calls are TRBV11-3 and TRBJ1-2; possible D gene TRBD1, 5 bases. Germline CDR1 SGHNT, CDR2 YENEEA. V lost 10 bases to trimming and J lost 4 bases, with 13 bases between them. This CDR3 comprises 12 residues. The chain's CDR3 is CANSSGTYGYTF. CDR3 nucleotides: TGTGCCAACAGTTCTGGGACCTATGGCTACACCTTC. The variable domain in full, with the rest retrieved from reference TRBV11-3 and TRBJ1-2, is EAGVVQSPRYKIIEKKQPVAFWCNPISGHNTLYWYLQNLGQGPELLIRYENEEAVDDSQLPKDRFSAERLKGVDSTLKIQPAELGDSAVYLCANSSGTYGYTFGSGTRLTVV.

CDR3 protein: CASSALSSNSPLHF. As DNA, the CDR3 is TGTGCCAGCAGCGCCCTGTCCTCCAATTCACCCCTCCACTTT. V is TRBV27 and J is TRBJ1-6; D uncertain. The CDR3 is 14 amino acids. Trimming cost V 6 bases and J 7 bases, with 13 bases left between them. CDR1 MNHEY and CDR2 SMNVEV come from the germline V gene (reference sequence).

This clonotype has a count of ten or more. The chain recombines TRBV28 with TRBJ2-2; the D gene could be TRBD1 or TRBD2 (5 bases each). Trimming took 6 bases from V and 7 from J, leaving 15 bases between them. The CDR3 totals 14 residues. CDR1 is MDHEN, CDR2 SYDVKM, per germline. CDR3 residues: CASSGPGPVGELFF. The CDR3 nucleotides read TGTGCCAGCAGCGGGCCGGGACCCGTCGGGGAGCTGTTTTTT.

This clonotype was observed at least ten times. This chain connects TRBV2 to TRBJ1-4, with D maybe TRBD1 (5 bases). Looked up from germline, CDR1 is SNHLY and CDR2 is FYNNEI. Trimming removed 6 bases from V and 8 bases from J, with 16 bases in between. The CDR3 consists of 14 residues. The CDR3 DNA follows: TGTGCCAGCAGCCTGGGACGGAACACAGAAAAACTGTTTTTT. Encoded protein: CASSLGRNTEKLFF.

Only one count was recorded for this clonotype. Since a far larger clone is one base different, this is likely a read error. The chain links TRBV6-2 or TRBV6-3 to TRBJ2-4; D is uncertain. In germline, CDR1 is MNHEY, CDR2 SVGEGT. The ends were cut back, 6 bases at V and 6 bases at J, with 12 bases in the middle. The CDR3 consists of 13 residues. CDR3 residues: CASSSGWANIQYF. The CDR3 nucleotides are TGTGCCAGCAGCTCCGGGTGGGCAAACATTCAGTACTTC.

This clonotype was observed many times. This chain joins TRBV19 and TRBJ1-2, with TRBD1 as a possible D gene (6 bases). Germline loops: CDR1 LNHDA, CDR2 SQIVND (reference sequence). Deletions cut 3 bases from V and 4 bases from J, with 9 bases between. The CDR3 runs to 13 residues. DNA for the CDR3: TGTGCCAGTAGTATTCAGGGGACCTATGGCTACACCTTC. This sequence encodes CASSIQGTYGYTF.

Many counts were recorded for this clonotype. V and J are TRBV20-1 and TRBJ1-6; weak D call: TRBD1 (5 bases). The V end was cut by 2 bases, the J end by 2 bases, with 16 bases between. This CDR3 has 17 amino acids. CDR1 DFQATT and CDR2 SNEGSKA come from the germline V gene (reference sequence). CDR3 residues: CSARNSRVGTYNSPLHF. CDR3 sequence (DNA): TGCAGTGCTAGAAATTCCAGGGTAGGGACCTATAATTCACCCCTCCACTTT.

By frequency in the sample, this clonotype is medium-sized (0.01 to 0.1%). The chain combines TRBV28 with TRBJ1-3; D gene ambiguous. The CDR3 sequence is 14 residues long. V was trimmed by 6 bases and J by 1 base, leaving 10 bases between them. Germline V gene lookup returns CDR1 MDHEN and CDR2 SYDVKM. This chain's CDR3 is CASSKHGSGNTIYF. DNA for the CDR3: TGTGCCAGCAGCAAACATGGGTCTGGAAACACCATATATTTT. Supplemented by reference TRBV28 and TRBJ1-3, the full variable domain reads DVKVTQSSRYLVKRTGEKVFLECVQDMDHENMFWYRQDPGLGLRLIYFSYDVKMKEKGDIPEGYSVSREKKERFSLILESASTNQTSMYLCASSKHGSGNTIYFGEGSWLTVV.

This clonotype occurred many times. V usage is TRBV20-1 and J usage is TRBJ1-2, with a weak D call TRBD1 (6 bases). Germline CDR1 DFQATT, CDR2 SNEGSKA (reference sequence). V lost 0 bases and J 9 bases, leaving 14 bases between the germline ends. There are 13 residues in the CDR3. CDR3 loop: CSARDLQGGRYTF. CDR3 DNA sequence: TGCAGTGCTAGAGATTTACAGGGCGGGCGCTACACCTTC.

V is TRBV11-3 and J is TRBJ1-2, with D unclear. V lost 2 bases and J 4 bases, leaving 17 bases between the germline ends. The CDR3 runs to 16 residues. CDR1 is SGHNT, CDR2 YENEEA, per germline. CDR3 bases: TGTGCCAGCAGCTTATATTACCGAGTATCGGTCTATGGCTACACCTTC. Translating gives CASSLYYRVSVYGYTF. The variable domain in full, with the rest retrieved from reference TRBV11-3 and TRBJ1-2, is EAGVVQSPRYKIIEKKQPVAFWCNPISGHNTLYWYLQNLGQGPELLIRYENEEAVDDSQLPKDRFSAERLKGVDSTLKIQPAELGDSAVYLCASSLYYRVSVYGYTFGSGTRLTVV.

Details on this clonotype: Since a far larger clone is one base different, this is likely a read error. V gene TRBV6-6 combines with J gene TRBJ2-2; 8 nucleotides agree with TRBD2. CDR1 and CDR2 (germline): MNHNY, SVGAGI (reference sequence). This CDR3 comprises 16 residues. The CDR3 loop reads CASGYSSGSNTGELFF. The DNA of the CDR3 is TGTGCCAGCGGTTACTCGAGCGGGAGTAATACCGGGGAGCTGTTTTTT.

To note about this clonotype: A much more abundant neighbour one base away suggests this may be a read error. The chain joins TRBV29-1 to TRBJ2-3; D gene uncertain. This CDR3 comprises 14 residues. CDR1 is SQVTM and CDR2 is ANQGSEA in the germline V gene. V lost 0 bases and J 1 base, leaving 8 bases between the germline ends. The CDR3 region has the DNA TGCAGCGTTGAAGATGTGGAAGGCACAGATACGCAGTATTTT. It translates to CSVEDVEGTDTQYF.

The chain employs TRBV28 and TRBJ2-3; tentative D call: TRBD2 (5 bases). V lost 3 bases and J lost 1, with 14 bases in between. Germline V gene lookup returns CDR1 MDHEN and CDR2 SYDVKM. The CDR3 runs to 16 residues. Written as DNA, the CDR3 is TGTGCCAGCAGTTTTCGACTATCGGCAGGCACAGATACGCAGTATTTT. Translating gives CASSFRLSAGTDTQYF.

This clonotype was observed a few times. A clone one base away is much larger, so this may be a read error. The chain is built from TRBV20-1 and TRBJ2-2; weak D call: TRBD1 (7 bases). This CDR3 comprises 14 residues. Germline V gene data show CDR1 as DFQATT and CDR2 as SNEGSKA (reference sequence). The CDR3 region is CSAADRAFGGEPFF. CDR3 sequence (DNA): TGCAGTGCAGCCGACAGGGCGTTTGGCGGGGAGCCGTTTTTT.

Many counts were recorded for this clonotype. The conserved phenylalanine or tryptophan normally closing the CDR3 is absent here, so this likely arose from a read error. V usage is TRBV6-1 and J usage is TRBJ2-7; 10 nucleotides agree with TRBD2. V dropped 10 bases and J dropped 0; count of bases not matched to a gene: 6. This CDR3 comprises 14 residues. Germline CDR1 MNHNS, CDR2 SASEGT. CDR3 in amino acids: CATTLAGDSYEQYL. CDR3 in DNA: TGTGCCACCACTCTAGCGGGGGACTCCTACGAGCAGTACCTC.

This clonotype has a count of ten or more. This chain uses TRBV3-1 with TRBJ2-2, with TRBD2 identical over 7 bases. J was trimmed by 2 bases and V by 5 bases; bases with no gene match: 11. CDR3 length: 17 amino acids. Germline V CDR1 and CDR2: LGHDT, YNNKEL (reference sequence). The CDR3 reads CASSDQGLAENTGELFF. CDR3 DNA: TGTGCCAGCAGCGATCAAGGGCTAGCGGAAAACACCGGGGAGCTGTTTTTT.

This chain uses TRBV12-3 or TRBV12-4 with TRBJ2-5, with 15 bases aligning to TRBD2. This CDR3 is built from 18 residues. V shed 7 bases and J 1 base; nucleotides not matched to a gene: 10. The CDR3 DNA reads TGTGCCAGCATGCCCGGGACTAGCGGGAGGACCCTCCAAGAGACCCAGTACTTC. It specifies CASMPGTSGRTLQETQYF.